This T cell receptor beta chain is drawn from a study of T cells after yellow fever vaccination. Study at large: Preparing low-cell-number fractions relied on SMART-Seq v4 Ultra Low Input.

This clonotype has a handful of counts. Trimming took off 0 bases at V and 3 bases at J, with 5 bases between the two ends. The CDR3 totals 13 residues. Germline CDR1 reads SGHDT; CDR2 reads YYEEEE. MiXCR, applied by TCRdb to the 5' RACE reads, yields one record per CDR3 protein. Of some 340,000 distinct CDR3 sequences in the sample, about 11% were seen once. The starting material was CD4+ T cells sorted from PBMCs, obtained 45 days after the yellow fever booster vaccination. The chain uses TRBV5-6 and TRBJ2-3; D gene uncertain. This receptor was taken from a man aged 18-30 years who received the YFV17D yellow fever vaccine. This chain's CDR3 is CASSLAKTDTQYF. The CDR3 coding sequence is TGTGCCAGCAGCTTGGCCAAGACAGATACGCAGTATTTT. The full variable domain, its missing parts supplied by reference TRBV5-6 and TRBJ2-3, is DAGVTQSPTHLIKTRGQQVTLRCSPKSGHDTVSWYQQALGQGPQFIFQYYEEEERQRGNFPDRFSGHQFPNYSSELNVNALLLGDSALYLCASSLAKTDTQYFGPGTRLTVL.